One and the same sample provided the 9 T cell receptor beta chains below, sequenced in a study of cytomegalovirus exposure and HLA in healthy donors. PCR employed 60 Vbeta and 13 Jbeta primers. Assay: immunoSEQ multiplex PCR; the TCRdb copy retains only in-frame clones and omits some. Altogether 75,000 to 100,000 clones are present, about 78% being singletons, with the ten largest covering about 3.3%. Sequenced input: PBMCs. Every receptor here comes from a man aged 35-49 years in good health and CMV-seronegative.

The chain recombines TRBV5-1 with TRBJ2-2, with 9 bases lining up with TRBD1. CDR3 length: 14 residues. The germline V gene encodes CDR1 SGHRS and CDR2 YFSETQ. V shed 4 bases and J 7 bases; nucleotides not matched to a gene: 5. The CDR3 DNA reads as TGCGCCAGCAGCCCGGGACAGGGAATCGGGGAGCTGTTTTTT. This encodes CASSPGQGIGELFF. Using reference TRBV5-1 and TRBJ2-2 for the parts outside the CDR3, the full variable domain is KAGVTQTPRYLIKTRGQQVTLSCSPISGHRSVSWYQQTPGQGLQFLFEYFSETQRNKGNFPGRFSGRQFSNSRSEMNVSTLELGDSALYLCASSPGQGIGELFFGEGSRLTVL.

The rearrangement joins TRBV18 to TRBJ1-3; D may be TRBD1 (5 bases). V was cut by 11 bases and J by 0 bases, with 17 bases left in between. CDR3 size: 15 residues. Germline CDR1 reads KGHSH; CDR2 reads LQKENI. The CDR3 sequence: CAVRTDRFSGNTIYF. CDR3 nucleotides: TGTGCCGTAAGAACCGACAGATTCTCTGGAAACACCATATATTTT.

Points on this clone: One end of the junction fails to match germline, which may point to a read error. The rearrangement joins TRBV5-1 to TRBJ1-1; possible D gene TRBD1, 5 bases. Germline V gene lookup returns CDR1 SGHRS and CDR2 YFSETQ. The CDR3 spans 14 residues. CDR3 bases: TGCGTCAGCAGCACTCAAGGACAGAACACTGAAGCTTTCTTT. It translates to CVSSTQGQNTEAFF.

V usage is TRBV5-1 and J usage is TRBJ2-7, with a possible D match to TRBD1 (5 bases). Germline CDR1 reads SGHRS; CDR2 reads YFSETQ. The ends were cut back, 5 bases at V and 3 bases at J, with 9 bases in the middle. The CDR3 extends over 12 amino acids. The CDR3 reads CASRTESYEQYF. CDR3 nucleotide sequence: TGCGCCAGCAGGACAGAGAGCTACGAGCAGTACTTC.

The chain uses TRBV7-8 and TRBJ2-7, with 10 positions matching TRBD1. Per the germline V gene, CDR1 is SGHVS and CDR2 is FQNEAQ. This CDR3 has 13 amino acids. With 5 bases clipped from V and 7 bases from J, the junction kept 5 bases outside the gene matches. This CDR3 reads CASSRGQGWEQYF. The CDR3 DNA follows: TGTGCCAGCAGCAGGGGACAGGGGTGGGAGCAGTACTTC.

The chain combines TRBV19 with TRBJ1-4, with D possibly being TRBD1 (6 bases). Germline V gene data show CDR1 as LNHDA and CDR2 as SQIVND (reference sequence). Trimming cost V 9 bases and J 2 bases, with 13 bases left between them. The CDR3 length is 14 residues. The CDR3 spells CASKKQGTNEKLFF. Here the CDR3 DNA reads TGTGCCAGCAAAAAACAGGGCACTAATGAAAAACTGTTTTTT. The variable domain in full, completed from reference TRBV19 and TRBJ1-4, reads DGGITQSPKYLFRKEGQNVTLSCEQNLNHDAMYWYRQDPGQGLRLIYYSQIVNDFQKGDIAEGYSVSREKKESFPLTVTSAQKNPTAFYLCASKKQGTNEKLFFGSGTQLSVL.

A note on this clone: Relative to the germline gene, one junction end is altered; a read error may explain this. The same CDR3 arises from other DNA sequences in this sample as well. The chain is built from TRBV19 and TRBJ1-5; D might be TRBD1 (5 bases). In germline, CDR1 is LNHDA, CDR2 SQIVND (reference sequence). The CDR3 contains 14 residues. CDR3 coding DNA: TGCGCCAGTACCATTCAGGGTAACAGTCAGCCCCAGCATTTT. Translation: CASTIQGNSQPQHF.

The CDR3 bases are TGCAGCGTTACAGGGGAAGGAACTGAAGCTTTCTTT. Protein: CSVTGEGTEAFF. J is TRBJ1-1 and V is TRBV29-1; 7 bases line up with TRBD1. The germline V gene encodes CDR1 SQVTM and CDR2 ANQGSEA. The CDR3 is made up of 12 amino acids. Trimming removed 5 bases from V and 5 bases from J; junction bases left unmatched: 5.

This clone was observed a few times. V and J are TRBV5-1 and TRBJ2-7, with TRBD1 matching 8 bases. J lost 5 bases, V lost 3 bases, and 7 bases had no gene match. Germline CDR1 and CDR2: SGHRS and YFSETQ. The CDR3 consists of 14 residues. As DNA, the CDR3 is TGCGCCAGCAGCTCATCAGGGGGCTTGAACGAGCAGTACTTC. Translating gives CASSSSGGLNEQYF.